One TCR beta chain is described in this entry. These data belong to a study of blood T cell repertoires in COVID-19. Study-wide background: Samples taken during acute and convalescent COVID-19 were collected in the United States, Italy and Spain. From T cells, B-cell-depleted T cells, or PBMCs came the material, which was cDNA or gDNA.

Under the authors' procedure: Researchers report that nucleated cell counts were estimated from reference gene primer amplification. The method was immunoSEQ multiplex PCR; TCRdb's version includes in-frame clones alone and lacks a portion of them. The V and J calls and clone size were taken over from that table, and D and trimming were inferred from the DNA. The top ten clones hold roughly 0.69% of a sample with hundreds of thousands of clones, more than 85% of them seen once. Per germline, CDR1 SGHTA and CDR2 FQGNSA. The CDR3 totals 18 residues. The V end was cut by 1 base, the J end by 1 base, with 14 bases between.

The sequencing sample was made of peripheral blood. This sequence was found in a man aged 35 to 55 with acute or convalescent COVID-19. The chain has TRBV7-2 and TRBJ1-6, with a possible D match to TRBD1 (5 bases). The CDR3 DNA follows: TGTGCCAGCAGCTTAGTCGGCGGCAGGGTGTCCTATAATTCACCCCTCCACTTT. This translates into CASSLVGGRVSYNSPLHF.